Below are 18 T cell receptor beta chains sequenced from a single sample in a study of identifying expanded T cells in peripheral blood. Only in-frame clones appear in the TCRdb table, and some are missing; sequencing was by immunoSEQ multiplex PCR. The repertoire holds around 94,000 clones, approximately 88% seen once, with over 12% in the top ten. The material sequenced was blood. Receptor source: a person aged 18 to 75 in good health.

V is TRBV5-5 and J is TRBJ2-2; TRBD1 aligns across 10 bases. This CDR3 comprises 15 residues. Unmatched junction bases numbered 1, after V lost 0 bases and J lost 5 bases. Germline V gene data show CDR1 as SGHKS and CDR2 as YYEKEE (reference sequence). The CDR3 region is CASSLEGQGTGELFF. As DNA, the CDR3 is TGTGCCAGCAGCTTGGAGGGACAGGGGACCGGGGAGCTGTTTTTT.

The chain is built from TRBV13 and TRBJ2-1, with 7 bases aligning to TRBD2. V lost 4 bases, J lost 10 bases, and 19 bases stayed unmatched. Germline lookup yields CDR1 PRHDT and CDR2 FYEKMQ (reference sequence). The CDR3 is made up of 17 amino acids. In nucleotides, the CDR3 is TGTGCCAGCAGCTCCCCCCGGCGGGGGATCTACAATCCAGAGCAGTTCTTC. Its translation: CASSSPRRGIYNPEQFF. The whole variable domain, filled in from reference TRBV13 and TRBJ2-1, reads AAGVIQSPRHLIKEKRETATLKCYPIPRHDTVYWYQQGPGQDPQFLISFYEKMQSDKGSIPDRFSAQQFSDYHSELNMSSLELGDSALYFCASSSPRRGIYNPEQFFGPGTRLTVL.

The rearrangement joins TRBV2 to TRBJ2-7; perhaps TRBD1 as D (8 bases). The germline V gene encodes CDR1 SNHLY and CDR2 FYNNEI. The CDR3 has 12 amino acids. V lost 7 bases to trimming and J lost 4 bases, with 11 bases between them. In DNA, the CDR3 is TGTGCCAGCAACAGGGGGGGATACGAGCAGTACTTC. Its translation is CASNRGGYEQYF.

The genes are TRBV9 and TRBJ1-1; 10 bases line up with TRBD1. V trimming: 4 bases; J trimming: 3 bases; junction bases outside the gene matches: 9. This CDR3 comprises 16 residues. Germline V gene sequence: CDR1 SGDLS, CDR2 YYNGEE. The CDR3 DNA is TGTGCCAGCAGCCCATGGACAGGGGGTGGGTACACTGAAGCTTTCTTT. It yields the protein CASSPWTGGGYTEAFF.

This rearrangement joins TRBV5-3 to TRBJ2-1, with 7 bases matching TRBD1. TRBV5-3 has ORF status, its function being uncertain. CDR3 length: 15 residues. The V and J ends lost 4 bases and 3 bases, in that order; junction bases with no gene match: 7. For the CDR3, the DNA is TGTGCCAGAAGCCTGGGACAGATTGACTACAATGAGCAGTTCTTC. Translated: CARSLGQIDYNEQFF.

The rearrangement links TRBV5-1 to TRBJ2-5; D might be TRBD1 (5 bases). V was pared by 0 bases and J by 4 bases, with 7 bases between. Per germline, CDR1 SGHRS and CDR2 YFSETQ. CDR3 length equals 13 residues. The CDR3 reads CASSLGTGETQYF. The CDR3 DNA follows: TGCGCCAGCAGCTTGGGAACAGGAGAGACCCAGTACTTC.

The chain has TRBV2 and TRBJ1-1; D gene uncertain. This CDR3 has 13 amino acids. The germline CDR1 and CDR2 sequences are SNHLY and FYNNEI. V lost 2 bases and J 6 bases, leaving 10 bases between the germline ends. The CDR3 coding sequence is TGTGCCAGCAGTGAAAAGTCCCGTTCTGAAGCTTTCTTT. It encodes CASSEKSRSEAFF.

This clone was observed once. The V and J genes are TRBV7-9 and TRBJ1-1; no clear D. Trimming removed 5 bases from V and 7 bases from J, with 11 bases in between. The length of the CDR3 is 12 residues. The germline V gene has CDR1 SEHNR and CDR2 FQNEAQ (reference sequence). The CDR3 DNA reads TGTGCCAGCAGCCAAATTCCGTTTGAAGCTTTCTTT. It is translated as CASSQIPFEAFF.

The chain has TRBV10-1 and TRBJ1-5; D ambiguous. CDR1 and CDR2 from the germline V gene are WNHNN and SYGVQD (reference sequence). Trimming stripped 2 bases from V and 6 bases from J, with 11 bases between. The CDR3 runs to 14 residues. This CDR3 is CASSEPPRGQPQHF. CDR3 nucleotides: TGCGCCAGCAGTGAGCCACCGCGGGGTCAGCCCCAGCATTTT.

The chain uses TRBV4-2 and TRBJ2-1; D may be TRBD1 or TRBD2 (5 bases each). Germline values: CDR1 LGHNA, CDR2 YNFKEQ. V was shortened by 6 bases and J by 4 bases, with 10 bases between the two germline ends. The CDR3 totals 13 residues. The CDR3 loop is CASSLEGYNEQFF. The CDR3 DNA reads TGTGCCAGCAGTTTAGAGGGGTACAATGAGCAGTTCTTC.

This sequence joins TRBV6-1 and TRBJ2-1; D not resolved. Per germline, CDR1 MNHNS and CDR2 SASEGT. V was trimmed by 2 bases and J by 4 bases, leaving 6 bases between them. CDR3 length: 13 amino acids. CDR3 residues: CASSEFRYNEQFF. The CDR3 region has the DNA TGTGCCAGCAGTGAATTTAGGTACAATGAGCAGTTCTTC.

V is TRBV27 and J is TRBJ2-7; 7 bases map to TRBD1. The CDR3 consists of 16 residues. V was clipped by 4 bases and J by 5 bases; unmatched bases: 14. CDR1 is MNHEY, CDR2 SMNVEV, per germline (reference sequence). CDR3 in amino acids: CASSSLRQGTEDEQYF. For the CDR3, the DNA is TGTGCCAGCAGTTCACTCCGACAGGGAACTGAGGACGAGCAGTACTTC.

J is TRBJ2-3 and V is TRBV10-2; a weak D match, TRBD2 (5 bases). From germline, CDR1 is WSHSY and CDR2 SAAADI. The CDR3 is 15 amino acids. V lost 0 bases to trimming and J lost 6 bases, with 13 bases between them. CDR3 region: CASSESKTPGDTQYF. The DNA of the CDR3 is TGCGCCAGCAGTGAGTCGAAAACCCCGGGGGATACGCAGTATTTT.

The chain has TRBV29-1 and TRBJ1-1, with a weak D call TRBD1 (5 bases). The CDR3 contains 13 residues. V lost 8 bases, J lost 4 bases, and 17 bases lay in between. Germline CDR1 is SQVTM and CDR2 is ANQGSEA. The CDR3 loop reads CSWGGERGTEAFF. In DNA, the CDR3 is TGCAGCTGGGGGGGAGAAAGGGGCACTGAAGCTTTCTTT.

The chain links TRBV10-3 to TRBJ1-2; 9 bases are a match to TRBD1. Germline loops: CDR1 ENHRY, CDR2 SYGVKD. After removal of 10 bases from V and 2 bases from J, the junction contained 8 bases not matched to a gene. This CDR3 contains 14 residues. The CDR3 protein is CATQQGARNYGYTF. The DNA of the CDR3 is TGTGCCACTCAACAGGGGGCGAGGAACTATGGCTACACCTTC.

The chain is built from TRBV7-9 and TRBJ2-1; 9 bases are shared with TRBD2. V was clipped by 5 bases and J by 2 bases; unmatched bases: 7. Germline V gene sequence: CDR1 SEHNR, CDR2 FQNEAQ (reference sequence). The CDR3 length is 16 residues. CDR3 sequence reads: CASSPMGLAPYNEQFF. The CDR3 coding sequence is TGTGCCAGCAGCCCTATGGGACTAGCCCCCTACAATGAGCAGTTCTTC.

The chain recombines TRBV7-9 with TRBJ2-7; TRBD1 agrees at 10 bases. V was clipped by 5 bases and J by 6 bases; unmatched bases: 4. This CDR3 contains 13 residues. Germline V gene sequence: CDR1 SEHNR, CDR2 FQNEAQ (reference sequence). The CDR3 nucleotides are TGTGCCAGCAGCACCCGACAGGGGGCCGAGCAGTACTTC. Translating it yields CASSTRQGAEQYF.

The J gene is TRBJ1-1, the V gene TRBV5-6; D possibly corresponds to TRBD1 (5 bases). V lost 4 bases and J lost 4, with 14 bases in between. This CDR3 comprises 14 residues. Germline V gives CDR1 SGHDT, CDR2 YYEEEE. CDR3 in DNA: TGTGCCAGCAGCCGGCTATATCAGGGCACTGAAGCTTTCTTT. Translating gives CASSRLYQGTEAFF.